The next 18 T cell receptor beta chains were all read from a single sample in a study of OX40 agonist ivuxolimab in advanced cancers. TCRdb's copy holds only in-frame clones and misses some; the assay was immunoSEQ multiplex PCR. The sample has tens of thousands of clones, 70% to 90% seen once. Specimen: CD4+ or CD8+ T cells sorted from blood, collected in a trial of the OX40 agonist ivuxolimab. These receptors were obtained from an adult with an advanced solid tumor such as melanoma, head and neck, liver or kidney cancer.

The chain links TRBV5-6 to TRBJ2-7; the D is unclear. Germline V gene sequence: CDR1 SGHDT, CDR2 YYEEEE. The CDR3 spans 13 residues. V was clipped by 2 bases and J by 6 bases, with 12 bases between them. DNA of the CDR3: TGTGCCAGCAGCTTTTGGGATCCTGGCGAGCAGTACTTC. Its translation is CASSFWDPGEQYF.

The genes are TRBV28 and TRBJ1-2, with D possibly TRBD1 on 6 matching bases. The V end lost 5 bases, the J end lost 8 bases, and 15 bases lay between the germline ends. The germline V gene encodes CDR1 MDHEN and CDR2 SYDVKM. The CDR3 covers 13 residues. The CDR3 sequence: CASSRRLGGGYTF. The CDR3 region has the DNA TGTGCCAGCAGTCGCCGGTTAGGGGGAGGCTACACCTTC.

The chain couples TRBV4-3 to TRBJ2-2, with unresolved D. The CDR3 consists of 15 residues. Trimming removed 0 bases at V and 0 bases at J, with 5 bases between. CDR1 and CDR2 (germline): LGHNA, YSLEER. In nucleotides, the CDR3 is TGCGCCAGCAGCCAAGAGGGGACGAACACCGGGGAGCTGTTTTTT. Translated, it gives CASSQEGTNTGELFF.

The chain links TRBV7-6 to TRBJ2-5, with a tentative D call TRBD2 (5 bases). The CDR3 totals 17 residues. V shed 3 bases and J shed 5 bases, with 22 bases lying between them. Germline CDR1 SGHVS, CDR2 FNYEAQ. The CDR3 region is CASSLGMLGDRMETQYF. In DNA form, the CDR3 reads TGTGCCAGCAGCTTGGGAATGTTGGGAGATCGAATGGAGACCCAGTACTTC.

This clone has a handful of counts. This rearrangement joins TRBV4-1 to TRBJ1-5, with 8 bases aligning to TRBD1. Germline CDR1 and CDR2: MGHRA and YSYEKL. V was clipped by 3 bases and J by 6 bases; unmatched bases: 4. The CDR3 runs to 14 residues. CDR3 protein: CASSQATGVQPQHF. The CDR3 DNA sequence: TGCGCCAGCAGCCAGGCGACAGGGGTTCAGCCCCAGCATTTT.

The chain links TRBV5-1 to TRBJ2-1; the D gene is possibly TRBD2 (6 bases). Germline CDR1 is SGHRS and CDR2 is YFSETQ. Trimming pared 7 bases from V and 6 bases from J, leaving 14 bases between. CDR3 size: 13 residues. CDR3 in DNA: TGCGCCAGCCGAACGGGAGTGGGCAATGAGCAGTTCTTC. This sequence encodes CASRTGVGNEQFF.

The chain uses TRBV5-6 and TRBJ1-5, with 9 bases aligning to TRBD1. The CDR3 extends over 14 amino acids. Germline CDR1 is SGHDT and CDR2 is YYEEEE. J gave up 6 bases and V 5 bases, and 6 bases lay outside the gene matches. The CDR3 DNA follows: TGTGCCAGCAGTTCGGACAGGGGAGGTCAGCCCCAGCATTTT. This encodes CASSSDRGGQPQHF.

The CDR3 nucleotides are TGTGCCAGCAGCCGAAGTGGACAGGGCGACATTCAGTACTTC. Translation: CASSRSGQGDIQYF. The chain links TRBV7-9 to TRBJ2-4; 8 bases are shared with TRBD1. J was trimmed by 8 bases and V by 5 bases; bases with no gene match: 8. The V gene's germline CDR1 is SEHNR and CDR2 FQNEAQ (reference sequence). The CDR3 runs 14 residues.

This sequence joins TRBV5-6 and TRBJ1-4, with D maybe TRBD1 (5 bases). Looked up from germline, CDR1 is SGHDT and CDR2 is YYEEEE. The V end lost 2 bases, the J end lost 6 bases, and 11 bases lay between the germline ends. The CDR3 runs 14 residues. The CDR3: CASSLEGPDEKLFF. Written as DNA, the CDR3 is TGTGCCAGCAGCTTAGAGGGGCCAGATGAAAAACTGTTTTTT.

This clone showed up just once. The rearrangement links TRBV20-1 to TRBJ1-1; D uncertain. Germline CDR1 is DFQATT and CDR2 is SNEGSKA (reference sequence). V was cut by 6 bases and J by 11 bases, with 16 bases left in between. This CDR3 contains 11 residues. This CDR3 is CSAPAPVGAFF. The CDR3 coding sequence is TGCAGTGCGCCTGCTCCGGTTGGGGCTTTCTTT.

The V gene is TRBV29-1, the J gene TRBJ2-5; D remains ambiguous. The V and J ends lost 2 bases and 5 bases respectively, with 15 bases between them. The CDR3 runs to 14 residues. The V gene's germline CDR1 is SQVTM and CDR2 ANQGSEA. This CDR3 is CSVESILLGETQYF. CDR3 DNA sequence: TGCAGCGTTGAATCGATCCTGCTAGGGGAGACCCAGTACTTC.

This clone is termed medium-sized. This rearrangement joins TRBV5-5 to TRBJ1-1, with D uncertain. Germline CDR1 SGHKS, CDR2 YYEKEE (reference sequence). Trimming took 4 bases from V and 4 from J, leaving 8 bases between them. The CDR3 is made up of 12 amino acids. CDR3 coding DNA: TGTGCCAGCAGCCATAGCCCCACTGAAGCTTTCTTT. Translated: CASSHSPTEAFF.

This clone was detected once. The chain couples TRBV6-5 to TRBJ2-7, with 14 bases matching TRBD2. Germline V CDR1 and CDR2: MNHEY, SVGAGI. The CDR3 contains 16 residues. The V and J ends lost 4 bases and 7 bases, in that order; junction bases with no gene match: 9. CDR3 amino acids: CASSSAGLAGAGEQYF. CDR3 in DNA: TGTGCCAGCAGTTCGGCGGGACTAGCGGGAGCTGGAGAGCAGTACTTC.

CDR3 DNA sequence: TGCGCCAGCAGCTTGCGGGACGGGTACAATGAGCAGTTCTTC. Its protein is CASSLRDGYNEQFF. V is TRBV5-1 and J is TRBJ2-1; D is possibly TRBD1 or TRBD2 (5 bases each). Trimming cost V 1 base and J 4 bases, with 9 bases left between them. The CDR3 runs to 14 residues. Germline V CDR1 and CDR2: SGHRS, YFSETQ.

DNA of the CDR3: TGTGCCAGCAGCGGATACAATGAGCAGTTCTTC. Its protein product is CASSGYNEQFF. The chain combines TRBV11-2 with TRBJ2-1; D gene uncertain. The CDR3 spans 11 residues. From germline, CDR1 is SGHAT and CDR2 FQNNGV. The V end lost 5 bases, the J end lost 4 bases, and 3 bases lay between the germline ends.

The CDR3 DNA reads as TGTGCCAGCAGCTTGGGCACGTTCAACGAGCAGTACTTC. Its protein product is CASSLGTFNEQYF. The V call is TRBV5-4, the J call TRBJ2-7; no definite D call. With 0 bases removed from V and 5 bases from J, the gap between germline ends came to 9 bases. The CDR3 extends over 13 amino acids. Germline CDR1 and CDR2: SGHNT and YYREEE (reference sequence). The whole variable domain, remainder taken from reference TRBV5-4 and TRBJ2-7, is ETGVTQSPTHLIKTRGQQVTLRCSSQSGHNTVSWYQQALGQGPQFIFQYYREEENGRGNFPPRFSGLQFPNYSSELNVNALELDDSALYLCASSLGTFNEQYFGPGTRLTVT.

The chain has TRBV4-1 and TRBJ1-4; TRBD1 is a possible D gene (5 bases). Trimming stripped 2 bases from V and 6 bases from J, with 13 bases between. The germline V gene has CDR1 MGHRA and CDR2 YSYEKL. The CDR3 spans 15 residues. The CDR3 loop is CASSQPPGGDEKLFF. The DNA for the CDR3 is TGCGCCAGCAGCCAACCTCCCGGGGGGGATGAAAAACTGTTTTTT.

The rearrangement links TRBV11-2 to TRBJ2-7, with TRBD2 identical over 12 bases. Germline V gives CDR1 SGHAT, CDR2 FQNNGV. The V and J ends lost 4 bases and 6 bases, in that order; junction bases with no gene match: 7. The CDR3 runs 15 residues. The DNA of the CDR3 is TGTGCCAGCAGCTCCCTAGCGGGAGGGGGCGGCGAGCAGTACTTC. This gives the protein CASSSLAGGGGEQYF.